This TCR beta chain was sequenced in a study of CD8+ T cells in alopecia areata. For the study at large: Scoring of severity for treated patients was based on percentage of affected scalp area.

Study outcomes and limitations: Lesional scalp displayed greater clonality than normal scalp, most notably in alopecia totalis/universalis.

Notes on this clone: Its antigen is not identified.

RNA was isolated and reverse transcribed to cDNA, the sequencing template. Data came from immunoSEQ multiplex PCR; TCRdb stores just in-frame clones and leaves some out. The sample gives about 160,000 clones, about two thirds of which show up once; roughly 0.85% is in the top ten. The V and J ends lost 6 bases and 1 base respectively, with 9 bases between them. Germline CDR1 reads MNHEY; CDR2 reads SVGAGI. This CDR3 spans 14 amino acids. The treatment here: oral pan-JAK inhibitor, 5-10 mg twice daily. Collection of lesional scalp punch biopsies and peripheral blood was performed in alopecia areata patients.

V usage is TRBV6-5 and J usage is TRBJ1-4; D call uncertain. This clonotype was obtained from a human donor with alopecia areata. The starting material was CD4+ T cells sorted from blood, obtained at week 4, from a patient treated with tofacitinib. The CDR3: CASRDLITNEKLFF. CDR3 DNA sequence: TGTGCCAGCAGGGATCTTATAACTAATGAAAAACTGTTTTTT.